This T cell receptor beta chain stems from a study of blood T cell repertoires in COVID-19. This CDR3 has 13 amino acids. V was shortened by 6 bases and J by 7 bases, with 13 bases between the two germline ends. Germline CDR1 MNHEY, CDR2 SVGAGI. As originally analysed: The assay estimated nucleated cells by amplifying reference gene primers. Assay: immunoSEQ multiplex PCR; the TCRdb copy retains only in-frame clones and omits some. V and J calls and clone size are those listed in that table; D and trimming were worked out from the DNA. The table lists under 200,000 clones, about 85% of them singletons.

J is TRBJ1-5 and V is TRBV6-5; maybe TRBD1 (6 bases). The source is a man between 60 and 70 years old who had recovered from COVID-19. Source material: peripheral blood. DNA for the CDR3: TGTGCCAGCAGACTGACAGGAGGACAGCCCCAGCATTTT. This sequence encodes CASRLTGGQPQHF.